Below are 15 T cell receptor beta chains sequenced from a single sample in a study of blood T cell repertoires in COVID-19 (TCRdb year 2020). The library was prepared using the immunoSEQ multiplex PCR assay. TCRdb stores this immuneACCESS table with in-frame sequences only. Part of the clones is absent; in the studies checked, under half of the shortfall reflects unresolved V genes, and no reason is known for the rest. The sample table shows roughly 57,000 clones, and about three quarters are seen once. The ten largest clonotypes hold about 39% of the sample. Input material: peripheral blood. The source of these receptors is a man aged 70 or older with active or convalescent COVID-19.

This clone was found once. This rearrangement joins TRBV24-1 to TRBJ2-1, with a tentative D call TRBD1 (6 bases). Germline CDR1 reads KGHDR; CDR2 reads SFDVKD. V was trimmed by 5 bases and J by 4 bases, leaving 8 bases between them. The CDR3 length is 13 residues. The CDR3 loop reads CATSVRGYNEQFF. The CDR3, as DNA: TGTGCCACCAGTGTAAGGGGGTACAATGAGCAGTTCTTC.

The chain recombines TRBV5-8 with TRBJ1-2, with D uncertain. CDR3 length: 14 residues. The germline V gene has CDR1 SGHTS and CDR2 YDEGEE. The V and J ends lost 3 bases and 7 bases respectively, with 16 bases between them. CDR3 loop: CASSSDRGLGGYTF. The DNA for the CDR3 is TGTGCCAGCAGCTCCGATCGGGGTCTTGGTGGCTACACCTTC.

This rearrangement joins TRBV9 to TRBJ2-2; 8 bases map to TRBD2. Germline-derived CDR1 and CDR2 are SGDLS and YYNGEE. The V gene end was trimmed by 0 bases and the J gene end by 1 base; junction bases not matched to a gene: 2. The CDR3 consists of 16 residues. CDR3 region: CASSVDLAGNTGELFF. CDR3 sequence (DNA): TGTGCCAGCAGCGTAGACCTAGCGGGGAACACCGGGGAGCTGTTTTTT.

This chain uses TRBV24-1 with TRBJ2-2; 9 bases agree with TRBD1. V lost 0 bases, J lost 3 bases, and 4 bases stayed unmatched. CDR3 size: 17 residues. Germline V gene lookup returns CDR1 KGHDR and CDR2 SFDVKD. CDR3 protein: CATSDLGTGSDTGELFF. CDR3 DNA sequence: TGTGCCACCAGTGATTTGGGGACAGGGTCGGACACCGGGGAGCTGTTTTTT.

The J gene is TRBJ1-1, the V gene TRBV30; D gene ambiguous. Germline CDR1 reads GTSNPN; CDR2 reads SVGIG (reference sequence). Trimming removed 2 bases at V and 2 bases at J, with 12 bases between. The CDR3 covers 14 residues. In nucleotides, the CDR3 is TGTGCCTGGAGTTCCCAGACACCTAACACTGAAGCTTTCTTT. Translating it yields CAWSSQTPNTEAFF.

The chain carries TRBV7-2 and TRBJ1-3; 7 bases are shared with TRBD1. V was clipped by 6 bases and J by 5 bases; unmatched bases: 10. CDR1 is SGHTA, CDR2 FQGNSA, per germline. CDR3 length equals 15 residues. The CDR3 here is CASSPREGARNTIYF. CDR3 bases: TGTGCCAGCAGTCCGCGCGAGGGGGCAAGAAACACCATATATTTT.

V and J are TRBV7-2 and TRBJ1-1; a weak D match, TRBD1 (6 bases). The germline V gene has CDR1 SGHTA and CDR2 FQGNSA. The V end was cut by 5 bases, the J end by 3 bases, with 10 bases between. The CDR3 has 13 amino acids. As DNA, the CDR3 is TGTGCCAGCAGCCGGGACAAGCACACTGAAGCTTTCTTT. Its protein product is CASSRDKHTEAFF.

This chain links TRBV30 with TRBJ1-1; unclear D gene. Deletions cut 5 bases from V and 2 bases from J, with 12 bases between. CDR3 size: 13 residues. Germline CDR1 and CDR2: GTSNPN and SVGIG (reference sequence). The CDR3 nucleotides read TGTGCCTGGTCAAGAAACACCAACACTGAAGCTTTCTTT. Its translation: CAWSRNTNTEAFF.

This clone is a singleton in its sample. The CDR3 DNA reads as TGTGCCACCAGCAGAGATAACTCCGTACGGGAGACCCAGTACTTC. Translation gives CATSRDNSVRETQYF. The chain carries TRBV15 and TRBJ2-5; D uncertain. Trimming stripped 0 bases from V and 5 bases from J, with 13 bases between. The germline V gene has CDR1 LNHNV and CDR2 YYDKDF (reference sequence). The CDR3 covers 15 residues.

The genes are TRBV19 and TRBJ1-6; 7 positions match TRBD1. The germline CDR1 and CDR2 sequences are LNHDA and SQIVND (reference sequence). V shed 4 bases and J 8 bases; nucleotides not matched to a gene: 5. This CDR3 region has 14 residues. CDR3 coding DNA: TGTGCCAGTAGTAACAGGGGTGGATATTCACCCCTCCACTTT. It is translated as CASSNRGGYSPLHF.

The chain employs TRBV28 and TRBJ2-3; D not resolved. The CDR3 extends over 14 amino acids. Germline V gene data show CDR1 as MDHEN and CDR2 as SYDVKM. Trimming took 3 bases from V and 3 from J, leaving 10 bases between them. Written as DNA, the CDR3 is TGTGCCAGCAGTTTGAAGCTTTTTACAGATACGCAGTATTTT. Translated, it gives CASSLKLFTDTQYF.

CDR3 amino acids: CASSARVRQTQYF. In nucleotides, the CDR3 is TGTGCCAGCAGCGCACGGGTGCGGCAGACCCAGTACTTC. The genes are TRBV2 and TRBJ2-5; D is unresolved. Germline V gives CDR1 SNHLY, CDR2 FYNNEI. The CDR3 is 13 amino acids. The V end lost 6 bases, the J end lost 6 bases, and 14 bases lay between the germline ends.

The chain recombines TRBV11-3 with TRBJ1-1; D is ambiguous. The CDR3 sequence is 12 residues long. The germline V gene has CDR1 SGHNT and CDR2 YENEEA. The V end lost 4 bases, the J end lost 4 bases, and 7 bases lay between the germline ends. This CDR3 is CASSSHATEAFF. The DNA of the CDR3 is TGTGCCAGCAGCTCACACGCCACTGAAGCTTTCTTT.

The rearrangement links TRBV14 to TRBJ1-1, with 7 nucleotides matching TRBD1. Losses at the gene ends were 4 bases for V and 0 bases for J; bases not matched to a gene: 11. Germline V gives CDR1 SGHDN, CDR2 FVKESK. This CDR3 comprises 17 residues. The CDR3, as DNA: TGTGCCAGCAGCCCGGGGATGGGACAGTTCATGAACACTGAAGCTTTCTTT. The encoded protein is CASSPGMGQFMNTEAFF.

The CDR3 loop is CASSSAGTSGSMAGELFF. The DNA of the CDR3 is TGCGCCAGCAGCTCCGCGGGGACTAGCGGGAGTATGGCCGGGGAGCTGTTTTTT. The gene calls are TRBV5-1 and TRBJ2-2; TRBD2 aligns across 14 bases. Trimming removed 3 bases from V and 6 bases from J; junction bases left unmatched: 10. The germline CDR1 and CDR2 sequences are SGHRS and YFSETQ. The CDR3 covers 18 residues.